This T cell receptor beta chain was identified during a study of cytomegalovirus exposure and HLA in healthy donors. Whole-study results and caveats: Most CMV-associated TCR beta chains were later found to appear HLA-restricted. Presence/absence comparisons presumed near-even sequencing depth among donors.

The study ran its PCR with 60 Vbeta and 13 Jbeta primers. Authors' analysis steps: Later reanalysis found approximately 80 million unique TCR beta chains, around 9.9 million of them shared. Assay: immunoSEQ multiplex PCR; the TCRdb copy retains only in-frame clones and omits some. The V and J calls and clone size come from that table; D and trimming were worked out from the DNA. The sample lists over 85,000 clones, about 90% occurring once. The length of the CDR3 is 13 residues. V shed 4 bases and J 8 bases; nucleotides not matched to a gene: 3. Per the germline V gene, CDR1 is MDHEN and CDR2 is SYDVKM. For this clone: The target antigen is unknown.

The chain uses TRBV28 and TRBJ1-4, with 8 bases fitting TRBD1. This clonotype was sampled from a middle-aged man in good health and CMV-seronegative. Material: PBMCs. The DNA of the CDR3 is TGTGCCAGCAGTTCGACAGGGGAAGAAAAACTGTTTTTT. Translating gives CASSSTGEEKLFF. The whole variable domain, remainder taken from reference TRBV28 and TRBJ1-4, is DVKVTQSSRYLVKRTGEKVFLECVQDMDHENMFWYRQDPGLGLRLIYFSYDVKMKEKGDIPEGYSVSREKKERFSLILESASTNQTSMYLCASSSTGEEKLFFGSGTQLSVL.